This TCR beta chain was retrieved from a study of blood T cell repertoires in COVID-19. This clone was seen once. CDR1 is SGHDT and CDR2 is YYEEEE in the germline V gene. Between the trimmed V and J ends, which lost 8 bases and 0 bases, there was a span of 9 bases. This CDR3 contains 12 residues. Sequenced by immunoSEQ multiplex PCR; TCRdb stores in-frame clones only, minus some. The table records around 240,000 clones, approximately 81% of them present only once. The receptor comes from a man aged 40-50 years with acute or convalescent COVID-19. The specimen was peripheral blood. The chain combines TRBV5-6 with TRBJ2-7; TRBD1 might be the D (6 bases). CDR3 loop: CASRQASYEQYF. The CDR3, as DNA: TGTGCCAGTCGACAGGCCTCCTACGAGCAGTACTTC.